These 25 T cell receptor beta chains were sequenced from one sample in a study of neoadjuvant anti-PD-1 for oral cavity cancer. Using immunoSEQ multiplex PCR, the repertoire was profiled, and TCRdb retains in-frame clones only, with some absent. Here the sample spans tens of thousands of clones, more than 60% being singletons. The sample consisted of PBMCs, taken before nivolumab (anti-PD-1) treatment. The origin of the receptors is a person aged 40 to 85 with oral cavity squamous cell carcinoma.

The rearrangement links TRBV5-4 to TRBJ2-7, with 7 bases lining up with TRBD1. The CDR3 consists of 15 residues. From germline, CDR1 is SGHNT and CDR2 YYREEE (reference sequence). Trimming removed 2 bases from V and 5 bases from J; junction bases left unmatched: 10. Here the CDR3 DNA reads TGTGCCAGCAGCTTAGGGGGCCCCGCCGGGGACGAGCAGTACTTC. The encoded protein is CASSLGGPAGDEQYF.

The count of this clone is one. This chain's CDR3 is CASSPNLGQSEAFF. The CDR3 region has the DNA TGTGCCAGCAGCCCCAACTTAGGACAGTCTGAAGCTTTCTTT. The chain uses TRBV5-4 and TRBJ1-1; tentatively, D is TRBD1 (6 bases). The CDR3 is made up of 14 amino acids. Per the germline V gene, CDR1 is SGHNT and CDR2 is YYREEE (reference sequence). V was trimmed by 4 bases and J by 6 bases, leaving 16 bases between them.

The chain recombines TRBV28 with TRBJ1-5, with D maybe TRBD1 (6 bases). In germline, CDR1 is MDHEN, CDR2 SYDVKM. V was shortened by 3 bases and J by 5 bases, with 14 bases between the two germline ends. This CDR3 has 15 residues. The CDR3 region has the DNA TGTGCCAGCAGTTTCGGGGAGGGGGGGCATCAGCCCCAGCATTTT. Protein: CASSFGEGGHQPQHF.

This clone was seen only a few times. The V gene is TRBV6-6, the J gene TRBJ1-1, with D perhaps matching TRBD1 (6 bases). Trimming pared 8 bases from V and 0 bases from J, leaving 10 bases between. This CDR3 has 13 residues. Germline V gene data show CDR1 as MNHNY and CDR2 as SVGAGI (reference sequence). The DNA of the CDR3 is TGTGCCAGCGAGGGACACTTGAACACTGAAGCTTTCTTT. Translating gives CASEGHLNTEAFF.

The table lists this clone with a count of one. The V call is TRBV14, the J call TRBJ1-2, with a weak D call TRBD1 (6 bases). Germline V lookup: CDR1 SGHDN, CDR2 FVKESK. The germline V and J ends were trimmed by 3 bases and 3 bases, with 14 bases remaining between them. This CDR3 comprises 15 residues. The chain's CDR3 is CASSHLGEGDYGYTF. For the CDR3, the DNA is TGTGCCAGCAGCCACCTCGGGGAGGGGGACTATGGCTACACCTTC.

This sequence joins TRBV6-1 and TRBJ2-1; D may be TRBD1 (6 bases). CDR1 and CDR2 from the germline V gene are MNHNS and SASEGT. Trimming left V 6 bases short and J 7 bases short, with 16 bases between. CDR3 length: 14 residues. For the CDR3, the DNA is TGTGCCAGCAGGCGACAGGTGGGCGCTAATGAGCAGTTCTTC. Translation: CASRRQVGANEQFF.

This sequence joins TRBV27 and TRBJ1-1; D call uncertain. This CDR3 is built from 13 residues. Germline CDR1 and CDR2: MNHEY and SMNVEV (reference sequence). Trimming stripped 9 bases from V and 5 bases from J, with 16 bases between. The CDR3 DNA sequence: TGTGCCAGTCAAGGGCCCCGCGGAACTGAAGCTTTCTTT. Its protein product is CASQGPRGTEAFF.

This chain uses TRBV30 with TRBJ2-5; D is undetermined. Between the trimmed V and J ends, which lost 2 bases and 1 base, there was a span of 8 bases. The V gene's germline CDR1 is GTSNPN and CDR2 SVGIG (reference sequence). This CDR3 spans 13 amino acids. CDR3 nucleotides: TGTGCCTGGAGTATCAGGACCCAAGAGACCCAGTACTTC. The encoded protein is CAWSIRTQETQYF. The full variable domain, its missing parts supplied by reference TRBV30 and TRBJ2-5, is SQTIHQWPATLVQPVGSPLSLECTVEGTSNPNLYWYRQAAGRGLQLLFYSVGIGQISSEVPQNLSASRPQDRQFILSSKKLLLSDSGFYLCAWSIRTQETQYFGPGTRLLVL.

The chain has TRBV7-9 and TRBJ1-1; a possible D gene is TRBD1 (5 bases). The germline V and J ends were trimmed by 3 bases and 6 bases, with 14 bases remaining between them. Germline loops: CDR1 SEHNR, CDR2 FQNEAQ (reference sequence). The CDR3 contains 14 residues. This CDR3 reads CASSFLGGGAEAFF. The CDR3 region has the DNA TGTGCCAGCAGCTTTTTGGGGGGAGGAGCTGAAGCTTTCTTT.

This chain connects TRBV5-1 to TRBJ2-2, with TRBD2 identical over 9 bases. V lost 4 bases, J lost 4 bases, and 14 bases stayed unmatched. CDR1 SGHRS and CDR2 YFSETQ come from the germline V gene. The CDR3 consists of 18 residues. The CDR3: CASSPLGGGRALTGELFF. The CDR3 DNA reads as TGCGCCAGCAGCCCCCTTGGTGGCGGGAGGGCCCTCACCGGGGAGCTGTTTTTT.

This clone showed up just once. The chain links TRBV2 to TRBJ2-7; TRBD2 matches 9 bases. This CDR3 contains 15 residues. The V and J ends lost 3 bases and 2 bases, in that order; junction bases with no gene match: 5. Germline V gene lookup returns CDR1 SNHLY and CDR2 FYNNEI. DNA of the CDR3: TGTGCCAGCAGTGAGAGCGGGGGGCCGACCTACGAGCAGTACTTC. Translated: CASSESGGPTYEQYF.

The J gene is TRBJ2-3, the V gene TRBV9, with D perhaps assigned TRBD1 or TRBD2 (5 bases each). Germline V lookup: CDR1 SGDLS, CDR2 YYNGEE. The CDR3 covers 17 residues. V was trimmed by 3 bases and J by 0 bases, leaving 17 bases between them. Written as DNA, the CDR3 is TGTGCCAGCAGCGCGGGCCTGGGACCTCCCAGCACAGATACGCAGTATTTT. Translating it yields CASSAGLGPPSTDTQYF.

This clone appeared once. The rearrangement joins TRBV19 to TRBJ1-1, with 7 bases lining up with TRBD1. Germline assignment: CDR1 LNHDA and CDR2 SQIVND (reference sequence). The CDR3 runs to 16 residues. V trimming: 3 bases; J trimming: 1 base; junction bases outside the gene matches: 8. The CDR3 loop is CASSIPGGRGNTEAFF. CDR3 DNA sequence: TGTGCCAGTAGTATCCCAGGGGGAAGGGGGAACACTGAAGCTTTCTTT.

A note on this clone: At one of its ends the junction is not consistent with the germline gene, which may arise from a read error. The chain uses TRBV7-7 and TRBJ2-5; TRBD1 might be the D (6 bases). CDR1 is SSHAT and CDR2 is FNYEAQ in the germline V gene (reference sequence). This CDR3 region has 15 residues. CDR3 sequence: CASSPLRTEQETQYF. CDR3 bases: TGTGCTAGCAGCCCCCTCCGGACAGAACAAGAGACCCAGTACTTC.

CDR3 sequence (DNA): TGCAGCGTTGAGGGGTTTCAGACAGGGTCTCTCTATGGCTACACCTTC. This sequence encodes CSVEGFQTGSLYGYTF. This sequence joins TRBV29-1 and TRBJ1-2, with 7 bases identical to TRBD1. Germline values: CDR1 SQVTM, CDR2 ANQGSEA. The CDR3 is made up of 16 amino acids. Unmatched junction bases numbered 14, after V lost 3 bases and J lost 4 bases.

This chain links TRBV23-1 with TRBJ1-5, with a possible D match to TRBD1 (6 bases). TRBV23-1 is reported as an ORF; its role is uncertain. The CDR3 sequence is 17 residues long. The V gene lost 11 bases and the J gene lost 2 bases, with 25 bases spanning the gap. The CDR3 DNA reads TGCGCCGGAAATATGGGTCACAGGGCGCACGGCAATCAGCCCCAGCATTTT. It codes for CAGNMGHRAHGNQPQHF.

This chain connects TRBV11-2 to TRBJ2-2; weak D call: TRBD2 (6 bases). The CDR3 has 14 residues. CDR1 and CDR2 (germline): SGHAT, FQNNGV. The V end was cut by 2 bases, the J end by 5 bases, with 9 bases between. CDR3 residues: CASSLTGSTGELFF. Written as DNA, the CDR3 is TGTGCCAGCAGCTTAACCGGGAGTACCGGGGAGCTGTTTTTT.

The chain carries TRBV11-2 and TRBJ2-1, with TRBD2 matching over 15 bases. CDR1 is SGHAT and CDR2 is FQNNGV in the germline V gene. With 5 bases clipped from V and 4 bases from J, the junction kept 6 bases outside the gene matches. The CDR3 length is 17 residues. CDR3 in DNA: TGTGCCAGCAGCAAGACAGGGACTAGCGGGAGGTACAATGAGCAGTTCTTC. Amino acids: CASSKTGTSGRYNEQFF.

V and J are TRBV6-5 and TRBJ1-2; D perhaps matches TRBD1 (6 bases). CDR1 and CDR2 from the germline V gene are MNHEY and SVGAGI. The ends were cut back, 5 bases at V and 12 bases at J, with 10 bases in the middle. CDR3 length equals 10 residues. DNA for the CDR3: TGTGCCAGCAGTGTACAGGGCCACACCTTC. It is translated as CASSVQGHTF.

This chain uses TRBV5-4 with TRBJ1-1; 7 bases agree with TRBD1. CDR3 length: 14 residues. Germline trimming cut 2 bases from V and 6 bases from J; bases unmatched to any gene: 7. Looked up from germline, CDR1 is SGHNT and CDR2 is YYREEE (reference sequence). CDR3 residues: CASSFSTGLAEAFF. As DNA, the CDR3 is TGTGCCAGCAGCTTCTCGACAGGGTTGGCTGAAGCTTTCTTT.

CDR3 in DNA: TGCGCCAGCGGGGAACAGCCTTGGGGGAACACTGAAGCTTTCTTT. Its protein product is CASGEQPWGNTEAFF. The chain couples TRBV5-1 to TRBJ1-1; D is unclear. CDR1 and CDR2 (germline): SGHRS, YFSETQ. V gave up 7 bases and J gave up 1 base, with 17 bases separating them. The CDR3 is 15 residues long.

The CDR3 DNA sequence: TGTGCCAGCAGCGGGCGGGACCGATTAAACACCGGGGAGCTGTTTTTT. This sequence encodes CASSGRDRLNTGELFF. The V call is TRBV5-4, the J call TRBJ2-2; a possible D gene is TRBD2 (6 bases). This CDR3 is 16 amino acids long. Per the germline V gene, CDR1 is SGHNT and CDR2 is YYREEE (reference sequence). Trimming removed 4 bases from V and 2 bases from J, with 15 bases in between.

The chain combines TRBV5-1 with TRBJ2-7; the D gene is possibly TRBD2 (6 bases). The CDR3 is 15 residues long. Trimming took 0 bases from V and 2 from J, leaving 12 bases between them. From germline, CDR1 is SGHRS and CDR2 YFSETQ. The CDR3 region is CASSLEGGHTYEQYF. The DNA of the CDR3 is TGCGCCAGCAGCTTGGAGGGAGGTCATACCTACGAGCAGTACTTC.

This clone was seen a handful of times. The V call is TRBV5-1, the J call TRBJ2-3, with 7 bases matching TRBD1. Looked up from germline, CDR1 is SGHRS and CDR2 is YFSETQ. After removal of 7 bases from V and 2 bases from J, the junction contained 7 bases not matched to a gene. The CDR3 is 14 amino acids. For the CDR3, the DNA is TGCGCCAGCTCACGGACAGGTGACACAGATACGCAGTATTTT. Protein: CASSRTGDTDTQYF.

The chain is built from TRBV5-8 and TRBJ2-7, with D perhaps TRBD2 (5 bases). The germline V gene encodes CDR1 SGHTS and CDR2 YDEGEE. The CDR3 spans 13 residues. V lost 2 bases to trimming and J lost 3 bases, with 9 bases between them. As DNA, the CDR3 is TGTGCCAGCAGCTTAAGTGAGGGCTACGAGCAGTACTTC. Translation: CASSLSEGYEQYF.